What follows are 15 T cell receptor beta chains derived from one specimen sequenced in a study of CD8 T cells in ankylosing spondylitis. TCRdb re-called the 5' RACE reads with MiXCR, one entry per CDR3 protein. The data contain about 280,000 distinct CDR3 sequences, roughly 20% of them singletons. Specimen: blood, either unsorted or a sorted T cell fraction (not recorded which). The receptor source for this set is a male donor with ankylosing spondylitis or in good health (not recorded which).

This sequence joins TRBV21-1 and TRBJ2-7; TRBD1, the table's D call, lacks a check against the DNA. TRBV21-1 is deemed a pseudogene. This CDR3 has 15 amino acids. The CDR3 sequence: CASSKEADRAYEQYV. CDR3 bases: TGTGCCAGCAGCAAAGAAGCCGACAGAGCCTACGAGCAGTACGTC.

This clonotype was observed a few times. The CDR3 sequence: CASDSSGQLTDTQYF. CDR3 nucleotide sequence: TGTGCCAGCGACAGCTCGGGACAGCTCACAGATACGCAGTATTTT. V and J are TRBV28 and TRBJ2-3; 7 nucleotides align to TRBD1. The J segment lost 2 bases and the V segment lost 8 bases, leaving 10 bases of the junction unmatched. This CDR3 spans 15 amino acids. Germline values: CDR1 MDHEN, CDR2 SYDVKM.

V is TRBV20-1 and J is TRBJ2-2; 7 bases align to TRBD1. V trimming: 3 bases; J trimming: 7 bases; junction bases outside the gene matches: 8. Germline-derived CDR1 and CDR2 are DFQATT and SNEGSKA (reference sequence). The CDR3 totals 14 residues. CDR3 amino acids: CSARKGARIGELFF. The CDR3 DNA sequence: TGCAGTGCTAGGAAGGGGGCAAGGATCGGGGAGCTGTTTTTT.

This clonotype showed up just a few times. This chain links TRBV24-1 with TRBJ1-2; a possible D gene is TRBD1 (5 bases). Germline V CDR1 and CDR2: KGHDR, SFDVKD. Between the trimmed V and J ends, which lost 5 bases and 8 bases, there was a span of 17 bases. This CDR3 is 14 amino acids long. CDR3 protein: CATSAWGGTDGYTF. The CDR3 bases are TGTGCCACCAGTGCCTGGGGGGGAACCGACGGCTACACCTTC.

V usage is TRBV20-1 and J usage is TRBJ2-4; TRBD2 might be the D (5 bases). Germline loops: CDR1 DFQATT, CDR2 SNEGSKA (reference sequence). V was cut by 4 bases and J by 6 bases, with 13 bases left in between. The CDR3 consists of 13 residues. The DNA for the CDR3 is TGCAGTGCTAATGAGCGAGCGGTAAACATTCAGTACTTC. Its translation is CSANERAVNIQYF.

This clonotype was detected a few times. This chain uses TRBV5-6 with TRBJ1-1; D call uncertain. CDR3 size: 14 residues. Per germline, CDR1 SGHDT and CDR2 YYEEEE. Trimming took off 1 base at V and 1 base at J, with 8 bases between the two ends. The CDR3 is CASSLPHRNTEAFF. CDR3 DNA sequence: TGTGCCAGCAGCTTGCCTCACAGGAACACTGAAGCTTTCTTT.

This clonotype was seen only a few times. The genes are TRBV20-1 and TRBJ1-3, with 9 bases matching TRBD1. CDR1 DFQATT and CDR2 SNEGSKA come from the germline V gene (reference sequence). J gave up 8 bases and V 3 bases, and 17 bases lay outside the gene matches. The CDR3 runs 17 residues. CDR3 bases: TGCAGTGCTAGGGGTTTGGGACCCGGGACAGGGATAGACACCATATATTTT. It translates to CSARGLGPGTGIDTIYF.

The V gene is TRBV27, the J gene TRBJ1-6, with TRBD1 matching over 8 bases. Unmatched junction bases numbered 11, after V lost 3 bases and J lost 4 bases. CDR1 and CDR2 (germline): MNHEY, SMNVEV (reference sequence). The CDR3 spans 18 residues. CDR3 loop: CASSFLPQTGAYNSPLHF. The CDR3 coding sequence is TGTGCCAGCAGTTTTCTGCCCCAGACAGGGGCTTATAATTCACCCCTCCACTTT.

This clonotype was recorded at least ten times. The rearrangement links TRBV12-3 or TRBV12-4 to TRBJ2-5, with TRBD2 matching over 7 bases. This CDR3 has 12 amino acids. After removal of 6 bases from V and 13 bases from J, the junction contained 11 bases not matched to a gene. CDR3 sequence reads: CASSASSGSRYF. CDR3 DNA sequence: TGTGCCAGCAGCGCCTCTAGCGGCTCTCGGTACTTC.

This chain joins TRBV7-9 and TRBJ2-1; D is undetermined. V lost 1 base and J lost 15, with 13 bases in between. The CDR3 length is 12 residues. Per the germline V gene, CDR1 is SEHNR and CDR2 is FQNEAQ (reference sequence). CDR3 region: CASSLESGDLFF. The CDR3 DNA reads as TGTGCCAGCAGCTTAGAATCGGGCGATCTGTTCTTC.

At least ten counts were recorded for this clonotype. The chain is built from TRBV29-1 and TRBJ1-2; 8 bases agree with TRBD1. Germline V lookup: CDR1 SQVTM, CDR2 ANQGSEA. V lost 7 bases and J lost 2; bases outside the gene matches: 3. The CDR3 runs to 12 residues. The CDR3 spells CSARGLNYGYTF. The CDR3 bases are TGCAGCGCCAGGGGGCTAAACTATGGCTACACCTTC. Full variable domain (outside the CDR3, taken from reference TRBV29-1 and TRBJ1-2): SAVISQKPSRDICQRGTSLTIQCQVDSQVTMMFWYRQQPGQSLTLIATANQGSEATYESGFVIDKFPISRPNLTFSTLTVSNMSPEDSSIYLCSARGLNYGYTFGSGTRLTVV.

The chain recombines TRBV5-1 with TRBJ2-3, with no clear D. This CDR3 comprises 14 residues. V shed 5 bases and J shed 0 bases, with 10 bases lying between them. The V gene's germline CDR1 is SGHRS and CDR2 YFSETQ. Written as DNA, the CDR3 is TGCGCCAGCAGGTTTGAGGATAGCACAGATACGCAGTATTTT. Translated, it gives CASRFEDSTDTQYF.

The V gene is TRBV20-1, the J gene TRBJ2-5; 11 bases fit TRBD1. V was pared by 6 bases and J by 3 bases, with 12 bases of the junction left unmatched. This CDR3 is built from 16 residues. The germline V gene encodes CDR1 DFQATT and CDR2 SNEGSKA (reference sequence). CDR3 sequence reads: CSAAPWDRGMEETQYF. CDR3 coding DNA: TGCAGTGCCGCGCCGTGGGACAGGGGGATGGAAGAGACCCAGTACTTC.

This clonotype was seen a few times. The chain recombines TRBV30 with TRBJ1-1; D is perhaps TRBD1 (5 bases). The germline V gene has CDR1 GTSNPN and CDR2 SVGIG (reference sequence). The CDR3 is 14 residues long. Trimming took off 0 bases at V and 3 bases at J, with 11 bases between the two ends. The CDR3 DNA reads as TGTGCCTGGAGTGTACGGGGCAGGTACACTGAAGCTTTCTTT. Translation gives CAWSVRGRYTEAFF.

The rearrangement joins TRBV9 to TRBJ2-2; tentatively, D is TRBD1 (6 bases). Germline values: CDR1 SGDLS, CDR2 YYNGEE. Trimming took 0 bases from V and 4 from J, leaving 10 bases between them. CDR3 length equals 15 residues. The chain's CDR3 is CASSVGQGITGELFF. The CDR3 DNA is TGTGCCAGCAGCGTAGGGCAGGGGATCACCGGGGAGCTGTTTTTT.